This T cell receptor beta chain was profiled in a study of cytomegalovirus exposure and HLA in healthy donors. Regarding the study as a whole: The classifier was said to identify cytomegalovirus status with high specificity and sensitivity. An apparent linkage of common viral pathogens to several of the most significant clusters emerged in a later analysis. In a later analysis, TCR beta V- and J-gene trimming showed a link to a missense DCLRE1C variant.

A multiplex PCR was run with 60 Vbeta primers and 13 Jbeta primers. Data came from immunoSEQ multiplex PCR; TCRdb stores just in-frame clones and leaves some out. The sample has 150,000 to 200,000 clones, 84% seen once. Donors sampled were nominally healthy, though unrecorded immune exposures were likely. This clone was observed once. The antigen is not known. CDR3 length: 16 residues. After removal of 5 bases from V and 9 bases from J, the junction contained 11 bases not matched to a gene. The germline gives CDR1 SGHTA, CDR2 FQGNSA. What was sequenced was PBMCs. This receptor was taken from a woman between 45 and 60 years old in good health and CMV-seropositive. The V gene is TRBV7-2, the J gene TRBJ2-1; 12 bases align to TRBD2. CDR3 region: CASSTDRLAGVVEQFF. Written as DNA, the CDR3 is TGTGCCAGCAGCACCGACCGACTAGCGGGGGTGGTTGAGCAGTTCTTC.